This T cell receptor beta chain stems from a study of blood T cell repertoires in COVID-19. About the study: Spain, Italy and the United States supplied samples that represented acute and convalescent COVID-19. Nucleic acid was either cDNA or gDNA, and it came from T cells, B-cell-depleted T cells, or PBMCs.

The germline V gene encodes CDR1 SGDLS and CDR2 YYNGEE. CDR3 size: 16 residues. Trimming cost V 4 bases and J 0 bases, with 16 bases left between them. Residents of about 25 US areas, aged about 18 to 95 years, made up the participants. Cohort assignment relied on participant-reported clinical history. The assay was immunoSEQ multiplex PCR, and TCRdb's table has in-frame clones only and misses some. This sample has approximately 140,000 clones, with roughly 89% found just once. This receptor was obtained from a woman between 45 and 60 years old who had been exposed to COVID-19. Sequenced: PBMCs or T cells enriched from blood (not recorded which). This chain connects TRBV9 to TRBJ1-1, with D hard to call. This CDR3 reads CASSSDPRVVNTEAFF. CDR3 sequence (DNA): TGTGCCAGCAGCTCAGACCCACGGGTGGTGAACACTGAAGCTTTCTTT.